The 27 T cell receptor beta chains reported below all come from one sample, sequenced in a study of metastatic and nonmetastatic thyroid tumors (dated by TCRdb to 2018 to 2020). The method behind the library was PCR. Sequenced using an Illumina HiSeq 4000. TCRdb took the public reads, trimmed them with fastp at Q25, ran MiXCR for clone calling and kept in-frame beta chains. Across this sample there are tens of thousands of clones, with around a quarter seen only once. Of the sample, around 6% falls within the top ten clones. No patient had received any treatment before thyroid surgery. The sequencing input was blood. The receptors derive from a female donor with papillary thyroid cancer or a benign thyroid nodule (not recorded which). Some clones in this sample may be carry-over from other donors' samples.

This clone was seen a handful of times. CDR3 in amino acids: CASSQAAGDGELFF. CDR3 coding DNA: TGTGCCAGCAGCCAGGCCGCAGGGGACGGGGAGCTGTTTTTT. The chain recombines TRBV4-2 with TRBJ2-2; perhaps TRBD1 as D (6 bases). The CDR3 totals 14 residues. V was cut by 3 bases and J by 7 bases, with 12 bases left in between. Per the germline V gene, CDR1 is LGHNA and CDR2 is YNFKEQ.

This chain connects TRBV11-3 to TRBJ2-2; 7 bases fit TRBD1. V lost 5 bases and J lost 6; bases outside the gene matches: 9. The germline V gene encodes CDR1 SGHNT and CDR2 YENEEA. The length of the CDR3 is 15 residues. The CDR3 sequence: CASSPDRRPAGELFF. CDR3 nucleotides: TGTGCCAGCAGCCCGGACAGGAGGCCTGCCGGGGAGCTGTTTTTT.

At least ten counts were recorded for this clone. The genes are TRBV10-3 and TRBJ2-1, with TRBD2 matching 8 bases. Trimming removed 0 bases from V and 0 bases from J; junction bases left unmatched: 10. CDR1 and CDR2 (germline): ENHRY, SYGVKD. The CDR3 extends over 19 amino acids. The CDR3 DNA follows: TGTGCCATCAGTGAGTCAGGTAAAGGCGGGAGGTCCTCCTACAATGAGCAGTTCTTC. This codes for CAISESGKGGRSSYNEQFF.

Details on this clone: This could be a read error, since a much larger clone is one nucleotide away. CDR3 protein: CASSHSSQETQYF. CDR3 bases: TGTGCCAGCAGCCACAGCTCTCAAGAGACCCAGTACTTC. The chain carries TRBV5-5 and TRBJ2-5; no clear D gene. Germline V gene sequence: CDR1 SGHKS, CDR2 YYEKEE (reference sequence). This CDR3 comprises 13 residues. The germline V and J ends were trimmed by 4 bases and 2 bases, with 9 bases remaining between them.

This clone was seen ten or more times. This chain uses TRBV5-1 with TRBJ2-3; D uncertain. The CDR3 runs to 14 residues. V was shortened by 1 base and J by 2 bases, with 8 bases between the two germline ends. Germline CDR1 is SGHRS and CDR2 is YFSETQ. The CDR3 DNA reads TGCGCCAGCAGCTTGTCAGGATTCACAGATACGCAGTATTTT. Translation gives CASSLSGFTDTQYF.

This clone was picked up a small number of times. The chain recombines TRBV6-4 with TRBJ2-1; TRBD1 matches 8 bases. J was trimmed by 8 bases and V by 2 bases; bases with no gene match: 8. Germline CDR1 MRHNA, CDR2 SNTAGT. The CDR3 contains 15 residues. The CDR3 protein is CASSDNAGGGYEQFF. In nucleotides, the CDR3 is TGTGCCAGCAGTGACAATGCAGGGGGCGGGTATGAGCAGTTCTTC.

This clone is medium-sized (0.01 to 0.1%) in the sample. The chain carries TRBV6-1 and TRBJ2-7; D gene ambiguous. Trimming shortened V by 1 base and J by 3 bases, and 7 bases separated the two germline ends. Germline CDR1 is MNHNS and CDR2 is SASEGT. The CDR3 has 13 amino acids. DNA for the CDR3: TGTGCCAGCAGTGAAGGAACCCGCTACGAGCAGTACGTC. Protein: CASSEGTRYEQYV.

The chain combines TRBV30 with TRBJ2-7; TRBD1 matches at 12 bases. Germline-derived CDR1 and CDR2 are GTSNPN and SVGIG (reference sequence). This CDR3 is built from 16 residues. The ends lost 2 bases at V and 5 bases at J; junction bases unmatched: 10. The CDR3 bases are TGTGCCTGGAGTTTTACACCGGGACAGGGGGCGGACGAGCAGTACTTC. Encoded protein: CAWSFTPGQGADEQYF.

The V call is TRBV11-3, the J call TRBJ2-7; the D gene is possibly TRBD2 (7 bases). The length of the CDR3 is 15 residues. Germline V lookup: CDR1 SGHNT, CDR2 YENEEA. Trimming removed 2 bases from V and 2 bases from J, with 13 bases in between. CDR3: CASSLRGARAYEQYF. The CDR3, as DNA: TGTGCCAGCAGCTTACGGGGGGCGAGGGCCTACGAGCAGTACTTC.

Sample share makes this clone medium-sized. The rearrangement uses TRBV20-1 and TRBJ1-2; a weak D match, TRBD1 (5 bases). The CDR3 loop spans 17 amino acids. The V gene lost 2 bases and the J gene lost 4 bases, with 23 bases spanning the gap. The germline V gene has CDR1 DFQATT and CDR2 SNEGSKA (reference sequence). CDR3 amino acids: CSARSPGLGTGPYGYTF. The CDR3 nucleotides read TGCAGTGCTAGATCCCCTGGATTAGGCACAGGACCCTATGGCTACACCTTC.

Points on this clone: The CDR3 ends on some other residue instead of the conserved phenylalanine or tryptophan, so this is likely a read error. The V gene is TRBV12-3 or TRBV12-4, the J gene TRBJ2-7; D possibly corresponds to TRBD2 (6 bases). V lost 4 bases to trimming and J lost 10 bases, with 14 bases between them. The CDR3 totals 12 residues. DNA for the CDR3: TGTGCCAGCAGTTACCGGGACTCCTTTCAGTACTCC. It is translated as CASSYRDSFQYS.

This clone was counted many times. The V and J genes are TRBV5-1 and TRBJ2-3, with D unclear. The germline V gene has CDR1 SGHRS and CDR2 YFSETQ. The CDR3 spans 12 residues. V dropped 4 bases and J dropped 6 bases, with 9 bases sitting between them. This CDR3 reads CASSLVWDTQYF. CDR3 bases: TGCGCCAGCAGCCTCGTGTGGGATACGCAGTATTTT.

This clone is labeled medium-sized. The CDR3 protein is CASSLGAGEPTYYGYTF. CDR3 nucleotide sequence: TGCGCCAGCAGTCTCGGGGCAGGGGAACCCACCTACTATGGCTACACCTTC. The chain links TRBV5-1 to TRBJ1-2; perhaps TRBD1 as D (6 bases). This CDR3 spans 17 amino acids. CDR1 and CDR2 from the germline V gene are SGHRS and YFSETQ. V was cut by 5 bases and J by 3 bases, with 23 bases left in between.

Points on this clone: A junction boundary mismatches the germline segment, possibly from a read error. The chain links TRBV18 to TRBJ1-2; D gene unclear. The CDR3 is 14 residues long. Looked up from germline, CDR1 is KGHSH and CDR2 is LQKENI. For the CDR3, the DNA is TGTGCCAGCTCACCACAAGGGCGGGATATTGGCTACACATTC. This translates into CASSPQGRDIGYTF.

The table lists this clone with many counts. The V call is TRBV4-2, the J call TRBJ2-7, with 8 bases fitting TRBD1. CDR1 LGHNA and CDR2 YNFKEQ come from the germline V gene. The CDR3 has 16 residues. Trimming took 1 base from V and 1 from J; bases not matched to a gene: 6. The CDR3 DNA reads TGTGCCAGCAGCCAAGGCGGACAGGGTTCGTCCTACGAGCAGTACTTC. Encoded protein: CASSQGGQGSSYEQYF.

The V and J genes are TRBV7-9 and TRBJ1-1; perhaps TRBD1 as D (5 bases). Germline values: CDR1 SEHNR, CDR2 FQNEAQ (reference sequence). The CDR3 totals 15 residues. V dropped 5 bases and J dropped 1 base, with 14 bases sitting between them. The CDR3 loop reads CASSQLQAANTEAFF. In DNA form, the CDR3 reads TGTGCCAGCAGCCAATTACAGGCCGCGAACACTGAAGCTTTCTTT.

In regard to this clone: The junction shows a germline mismatch at one end, possibly a read error. V and J are TRBV27 and TRBJ1-4; D may be TRBD1 (5 bases). CDR1 MNHEY and CDR2 SMNVEV come from the germline V gene (reference sequence). CDR3 length: 15 residues. For the CDR3, the DNA is TGTGCCAGCAGTTTATTTGCAGGGAGAGCCGGAAAAATGTTTTTT. The encoded protein is CASSLFAGRAGKMFF. The whole variable domain, filled in from reference TRBV27 and TRBJ1-4, reads EAQVTQNPRYLITVTGKKLTVTCSQNMNHEYMSWYRQDPGLGLRQIYYSMNVEVTDKGDVPEGYKVSRKEKRNFPLILESPSPNQTSLYFCASSLFAGRAGKMFFGSGTQLSVL.

This clone occurred a few times. V gene TRBV6-1 combines with J gene TRBJ1-1; D gene uncertain. V lost 0 bases, J lost 1 base, and 12 bases lay in between. The length of the CDR3 is 16 residues. Germline lookup yields CDR1 MNHNS and CDR2 SASEGT. The CDR3 DNA reads as TGTGCCAGCAGTGAAGCGCTGCTAATCAGGAACACTGAAGCTTTCTTT. This gives the protein CASSEALLIRNTEAFF.

This clone came up a few times. A read error may produce the germline difference seen at one junction end. The chain uses TRBV2 and TRBJ2-2; D is uncertain. The CDR3 consists of 15 residues. Germline assignment: CDR1 SNHLY and CDR2 FYNNEI. The CDR3 DNA reads TGTGCCAGCATTCCTGCGATTTCCAGCACCGTGGAGCTGTTTTTT. Amino acid sequence: CASIPAISSTVELFF.

This clone has just a few counts. The chain employs TRBV28 and TRBJ2-7, with 11 bases matching TRBD2. With 7 bases clipped from V and 2 bases from J, the junction kept 7 bases outside the gene matches. The germline gives CDR1 MDHEN, CDR2 SYDVKM. The CDR3 is 15 amino acids. The CDR3 coding sequence is TGTGCCAGCAAACTTAGCGGGAGGGTGGCCTACGAGCAGTACTTC. Translation gives CASKLSGRVAYEQYF.

CDR3 sequence (DNA): TGCAGTGCTCGGGGGACTAGCGGGGTGGGCGATACGCAGTATTTT. It encodes CSARGTSGVGDTQYF. The chain links TRBV20-1 to TRBJ2-3; TRBD2 agrees at 13 bases. The CDR3 is 15 residues long. V gave up 5 bases and J gave up 6 bases; unmatched junction bases: 8. The germline CDR1 and CDR2 sequences are DFQATT and SNEGSKA (reference sequence).

J is TRBJ2-1 and V is TRBV9, with 7 bases identical to TRBD2. J was trimmed by 7 bases and V by 4 bases; bases with no gene match: 17. This CDR3 region has 17 residues. Germline CDR1 reads SGDLS; CDR2 reads YYNGEE. In nucleotides, the CDR3 is TGTGCCAGCAGCTCCCCCCGGTGGGGGGGGATGCGGAATGAGCAGTTCTTC. Translating gives CASSSPRWGGMRNEQFF. Drawing the rest from reference TRBV9 and TRBJ2-1, the complete variable domain is DSGVTQTPKHLITATGQRVTLRCSPRSGDLSVYWYQQSLDQGLQFLIQYYNGEERAKGNILERFSAQQFPDLHSELNLSSLELGDSALYFCASSSPRWGGMRNEQFFGPGTRLTVL.

This clone was seen at least ten times. This sequence may be a read error, since a much larger clone differs from it by one base. Other DNA sequences in the same sample also yield this CDR3. V gene TRBV11-2 combines with J gene TRBJ1-2, with D unclear. CDR3 size: 12 residues. Germline CDR1 SGHAT, CDR2 FQNNGV. CDR3 amino acids: CASSFDFYGYTF. Here the CDR3 DNA reads TGCGCCAGCAGCTTCGACTTTTATGGCTACACCTTC.

The chain uses TRBV5-1 and TRBJ2-7; tentatively, D is TRBD1 or TRBD2 (5 bases each). The CDR3 has 13 amino acids. V was pared by 0 bases and J by 5 bases, with 9 bases between. Germline values: CDR1 SGHRS, CDR2 YFSETQ. In nucleotides, the CDR3 is TGCGCCAGCAGCTTGGAAGGGGACCACGAGCAGTACTTC. Amino acids: CASSLEGDHEQYF.

This clone was observed a single time. The chain joins TRBV11-1 to TRBJ2-3; possibly TRBD1 for D (5 bases). V was cut by 5 bases and J by 7 bases, with 22 bases left in between. Germline V gene sequence: CDR1 SGHAT, CDR2 FQDESV (reference sequence). CDR3 length equals 16 residues. The CDR3 nucleotides read TGTGCCAGCAGCCCGACGCATGGGGCCACTATGTATACGCAGTATTTT. It translates to CASSPTHGATMYTQYF. Using reference TRBV11-1 and TRBJ2-3 for the parts outside the CDR3, the full variable domain is EAEVAQSPRYKITEKSQAVAFWCDPISGHATLYWYRQILGQGPELLVQFQDESVVDDSQLPKDRFSAERLKGVDSTLKIQPAELGDSAMYLCASSPTHGATMYTQYFGPGTRLTVL.

Turning to this clone: One junction end does not reproduce the germline sequence, and a read error may be involved. The chain combines TRBV6-1 with TRBJ1-2; D remains ambiguous. CDR3 length: 14 amino acids. The germline V gene encodes CDR1 MNHNS and CDR2 SASEGT. The CDR3 DNA follows: TGTGCCAGCAGCCGCTTCCAGGATAGCTATTGCTACACCTTC. Its translation: CASSRFQDSYCYTF.

This clone was picked up many times. The rearrangement uses TRBV9 and TRBJ2-2; 8 positions match TRBD2. Germline V gene data show CDR1 as SGDLS and CDR2 as YYNGEE. The ends lost 4 bases at V and 5 bases at J; junction bases unmatched: 7. The length of the CDR3 is 15 residues. This CDR3 reads CASSLRVAGTGELFF. DNA for the CDR3: TGTGCCAGCAGCCTCAGGGTAGCGGGGACCGGGGAGCTGTTTTTT.